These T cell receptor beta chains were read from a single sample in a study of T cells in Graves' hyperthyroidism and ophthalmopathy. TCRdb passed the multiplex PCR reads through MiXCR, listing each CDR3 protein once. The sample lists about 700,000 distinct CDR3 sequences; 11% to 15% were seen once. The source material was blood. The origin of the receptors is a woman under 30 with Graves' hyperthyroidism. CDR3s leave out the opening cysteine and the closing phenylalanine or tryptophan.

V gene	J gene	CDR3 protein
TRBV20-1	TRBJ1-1	SARVDVNTEAF
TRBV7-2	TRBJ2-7	ASSTTGTVTYEQY
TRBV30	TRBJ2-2	AWSKYPGQKNTGELF
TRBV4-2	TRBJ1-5	ASSQEQGYCNQPQH
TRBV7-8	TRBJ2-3	ASSLVEGDRVRTDTQY
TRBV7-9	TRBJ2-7	ASSLEQGAHYEQY
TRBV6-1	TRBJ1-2	ASCRGGTYGYT
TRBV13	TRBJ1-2	ASRGGWSYGYT
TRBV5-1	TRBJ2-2	ASSPGGGKTNTGELF
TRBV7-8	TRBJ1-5	ASSKWGWGPQH
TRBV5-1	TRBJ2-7	ATYPGEGVAYEQY
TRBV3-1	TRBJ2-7	ASSQLSYEQY
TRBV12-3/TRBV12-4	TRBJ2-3	ASDPTSGSLDTQY